Below are 5 T cell receptor beta chains sequenced from a single sample in a study of blood T cell repertoires in COVID-19. Generated by immunoSEQ multiplex PCR, the TCRdb table keeps only in-frame clones and is missing some. This sample has 220,000 or so clones, with approximately 84% found just once. The specimen sequenced was peripheral blood. All receptors come from a man aged 50 to 60 who had recovered from COVID-19.

The chain uses TRBV28 and TRBJ2-1; 9 bases map to TRBD2. The germline CDR1 and CDR2 sequences are MDHEN and SYDVKM. The CDR3 covers 15 residues. Losses at the gene ends were 2 bases for V and 8 bases for J; bases not matched to a gene: 7. CDR3 in DNA: TGTGCCAGCAGTTTAGGGACTAGCATGGGCGATGAGCAGTTCTTC. Its translation: CASSLGTSMGDEQFF.

This chain links TRBV11-2 with TRBJ2-1, with no clear D. The CDR3 sequence is 11 residues long. Germline V gene data show CDR1 as SGHAT and CDR2 as FQNNGV. The V end was cut by 5 bases, the J end by 10 bases, with 9 bases between. The CDR3 reads CASSLKEEQFF. The CDR3 DNA sequence: TGTGCCAGCAGCCTCAAGGAGGAGCAGTTCTTC.

CDR3 bases: TGTGCCAGCAGCCAAGGGTTGGCCAACACCGGGGAGCTGTTTTTT. It specifies CASSQGLANTGELFF. V is TRBV3-1 (or the pseudogene TRBV3-2) and J is TRBJ2-2; no clear D. V lost 1 base to trimming and J lost 2 bases, with 8 bases between them. Germline loops: CDR1 LGHDT, CDR2 YNNKEL (reference sequence). This CDR3 comprises 15 residues.

The chain carries TRBV10-1 and TRBJ2-6; 11 nucleotides line up with TRBD2. J gave up 0 bases and V 7 bases, and 5 bases lay outside the gene matches. This CDR3 spans 17 amino acids. Germline CDR1 and CDR2: WNHNN and SYGVQD (reference sequence). DNA of the CDR3: TGCGCCAGCAACCCGGGACTAGCGGTCTCTGGGGCCAACGTCCTGACTTTC. It encodes CASNPGLAVSGANVLTF.

The rearrangement links TRBV6-5 to TRBJ1-1; 8 nucleotides match TRBD1. CDR3 size: 13 residues. The germline gives CDR1 MNHEY, CDR2 SVGAGI. J lost 6 bases, V lost 7 bases, and 7 bases had no gene match. Written as DNA, the CDR3 is TGTGCCAGCAAGCTGGACAGGGCAGCTGAAGCTTTCTTT. This encodes CASKLDRAAEAFF.